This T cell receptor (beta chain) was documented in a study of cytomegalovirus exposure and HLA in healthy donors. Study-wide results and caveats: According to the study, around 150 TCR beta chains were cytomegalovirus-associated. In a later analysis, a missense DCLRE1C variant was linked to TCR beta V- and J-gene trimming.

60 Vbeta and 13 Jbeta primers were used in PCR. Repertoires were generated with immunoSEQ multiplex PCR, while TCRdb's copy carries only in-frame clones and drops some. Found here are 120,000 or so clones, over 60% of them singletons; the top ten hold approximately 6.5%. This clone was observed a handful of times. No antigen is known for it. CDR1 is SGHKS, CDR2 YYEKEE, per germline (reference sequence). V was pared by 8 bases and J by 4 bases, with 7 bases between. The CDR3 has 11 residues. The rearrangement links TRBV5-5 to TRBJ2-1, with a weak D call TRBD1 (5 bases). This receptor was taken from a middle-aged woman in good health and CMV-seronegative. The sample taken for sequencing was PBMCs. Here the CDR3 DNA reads TGTGCCAGTAACAGGTACAATGAGCAGTTCTTC. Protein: CASNRYNEQFF.